A selection of T cell receptor beta chains follows, all from one sample in a study of cytomegalovirus exposure and HLA in healthy donors. Generated by immunoSEQ multiplex PCR, the TCRdb table keeps only in-frame clones and is missing some. The table lists more than 90,000 clones, about two thirds of them singletons. Sequenced input: PBMCs. The source is a boy aged 5 to 17 in good health and CMV-seropositive. Both conserved end residues are part of each CDR3. Not every row has a clone size; where given, it reads once, few, many or a size class.

>TRBV5-1|-
CASSRGGAPSGRLDTQYF
>TRBV7-2|-
CASSRQDREQYF
>TRBV4-2|-
CASSHGAGDSSYEQYF
>TRBV15|-
CATSRDKGIPYEQYF
>TRBV6-5|once
CASSGTGPYGYTF
>TRBV2|few
CASRATFYEQYF
>TRBV5-1|-
CASSWGPKETQYF
>TRBV30|-
CAWRAGRRNYGYTF
>TRBV7-2|-
CASNSLQHTGELFF
>TRBV2|once
CASSGQGASNEQYF
>TRBV5-1|few
CASSMDLNTEAFF
>TRBV5-4|-
CASSSPSRDEQYF
>TRBV10-1|-
CASSESSAGLASTDTQYF
>TRBV2|few
CASSADRGNGGYTF
>TRBV19|-
CASEGTGYNEQFF
>TRBV5-1|-
CASSALTGTHFNYGYTF
>TRBV6-5|many
CASSSLTSGEQFF
>TRBV9|-
CASSVLAGKETQYF
>TRBV27|-
CASSFRGGYDYGYTF
>TRBV11-3|-
CASSLTRGHGYTF
>TRBV5-5|-
CASSTLGQCEAFF
>TRBV6-6|-
CASRGRGGVDEKLFF
>TRBV29-1|once
CSVGGATDTQYF
>TRBV5-1|-
CASSLVGESNQPQHF
>TRBV18|-
CASSQAKGAGNTIYF
>TRBV29-1|few
CSCTGQSTDTQYF
>TRBV5-1|few
CASSTGGMEDTQYF
>TRBV2|-
CASSSGWSSGVVKNIQYF
>TRBV6-1|once
CASSDTSGSRVTQYF